This note documents a single TCR beta chain sequence. This clone appeared once. The antigen it binds to is not known. The sample holds no much larger clone one base away, and base qualities are not on file. As encoded in the germline V gene (reference sequence), CDR1 is MNHEY while CDR2 is SMNVEV. From cysteine to phenylalanine, the CDR3 is 14 amino acids long. The read is trimmed to its CDR3 DNA, 42 bases read in frame from base 1. Cut back by 2 bases and 5 bases, the V and J ends lie 12 bases apart. This specimen comes from a study of blood T cell repertoires in COVID-19 (dated by TCRdb to 2018 to 2020). About the investigation overall: Samples covering the acute and convalescent phases of COVID-19 were provided by collaborators in the United States, Italy and Spain. The prospective study material was composed of cDNA or gDNA derived from T cells, B-cell-depleted T cells, or PBMCs. The dataset comprised deeply sampled blood TCRbeta repertoires from subjects exposed to, actively infected with, or recovered from COVID-19. The repertoires were made available in a free public database intended to serve as a resource for research on the immune response to SARS-CoV-2. The samples were drawn from two sources: the first 160 participants of the ongoing ImmuneRACE study, and 1,200 or so subjects contributed by 6 global collaborators. A de-identified subject ID, COVID-19 status, age in years and sex were almost always included in the sample metadata. Where HLA class I and class II types were available, the types were taken from metadata supplied by the sample provider, not from assay-based typing.

The immunoSEQ Assay, a bias-controlled multiplex PCR, was used to amplify TCRbeta CDR3 regions from genomic DNA. Per the source publication's procedure: The number of nucleated cells in each sample was estimated from the amplification of reference gene primers within the assay. To quantify the absolute abundance of each unique TCRbeta CDR3 rearrangement, sequence reads were collapsed and filtered. For each sample, productive Simpson clonality was calculated as the square root of Simpson's diversity index over productive rearrangements. This immuneACCESS table, as held by TCRdb, lists in-frame sequences with V and J called but not all clones. Of the missing ones, under half trace to an unresolved V gene in checked studies; the others have no known cause. From that table come the V and J calls and clone size; the DNA was used to work out D and trimming. The table for this sample lists about 210,000 clones; 75% to 85% of them were counted only once. The ten most abundant clones make up 9.7% of the sample.

Whole blood was collected in K2EDTA tubes by collaborating institutions according to the institutions' own protocols. For TCRbeta analysis, collaborators shipped samples as frozen whole blood, isolated PBMCs, or DNA extracted from either of those sample types. What the work shows at the level of the full study, not this receptor alone: How much clinical and demographic metadata was included differed by source and by participant, and the metadata was provided uncurated.

The origin of this receptor is a man over 45 with active or convalescent COVID-19. Sequencing was carried out using peripheral blood. The sequence joins TRBV27 to TRBJ2-5; TRBD2 is a weak D gene call, 5 bases matching. The nucleotide sequence reads TGTGCCAGCAGTTTAGGGCTAGCTGGCGAGACCCAGTACTTC. Its product reads: CASSLGLAGETQYF.